Detailed here is one T cell receptor (beta chain). This clonotype has just a few counts. The antigen this receptor binds is unknown. The record has no base qualities; no much larger clone is one base away. To prepare the library, PCR was applied. Sequenced on an Illumina HiSeq 2500. Unique molecular identifiers were incorporated into TCR beta cDNA libraries to reduce PCR and sequencing biases. Roughly 0.5 million cDNA molecules were obtained per 1 to 10 million input T cells, so each molecule approximated one T cell. Patient libraries were prepared and sequenced with the same protocol used for the earlier healthy control dataset. Within a given batch, samples were prepared together, multiplexed and sequenced on the same HiSeq lane. In the source study's methods: MIGEC was used to process the raw barcoded reads, and molecular identifier groups with only a single read were discarded before consensus assembly and CDR3 extraction. Clonotype tables were post-analysed with VDJtools, normalizing diversity by down-sampling all datasets to the smallest sample size. Repertoire overlap clustering matched CDR3 amino acid but not nucleotide sequences to correct batch-related cross-sample contamination. The public sequencing data were trimmed at Q25 with fastp and processed into clonotypes with MiXCR by TCRdb, which kept only in-frame beta chains. Entries that share a CDR3 protein sequence are merged under the most common genes and DNA. The V and J calls, along with clone size, are taken from TCRdb and not from the paper's own processing. The sample table shows hundreds of thousands of distinct CDR3 sequences, and less than 35% are seen once. The ten most abundant clones make up about 0.5% of the sample.

To demonstrate the VDJtools post-analysis software, the study profiled TCR beta repertoires from the peripheral blood of about 13 young patients with multiple sclerosis. Multiple sclerosis patients were children and adolescents aged about 6 to 17 years. These data are taken from a study of post-analysis software for immune sequencing data (dated by TCRdb to 2014 to 2015). A note on the overall study: The recorded disease courses included relapsing-remitting, secondary progressive and progressive-relapsing multiple sclerosis, and some patients had no subtype annotation. The multiple sclerosis patient repertoires were compared with 11 previously published healthy control repertoires from donors aged about 6 to 26 years. A subset of samples was prepared in parallel using single-end sample barcoding, then pooled and co-amplified after Illumina adapter ligation. Overall results and qualifications from the work: The control group was slightly older than the multiple sclerosis patient group. Significantly higher frequencies in patients than in controls were found for about 5 TRBV segments, including TRBV5-6, TRBV5-1 and TRBV20-1. Strong co-clustering of samples prepared in the same batch was shown by direct clustering with F measure, prompting a batch-effect correction. Normalized Chao1 diversity was significantly lower in multiple sclerosis patients than controls, suggesting substantial peripheral T-cell clonal expansion.

V is shortened by 8 bases, J by 0 bases, and the region joining them spans 16 bases. The CDR3 covers 15 residues, taking in both the cysteine and the phenylalanine. The sequence is cut down to CDR3 DNA, 45 bases in frame from base 1. Per the germline V gene, SGHVS is the CDR1 and FQNEAQ is the CDR2. The rearrangement combines TRBV7-8 with TRBJ2-5; TRBD2 is possibly the D segment (6 matching bases). The sequenced material came from blood. The source is a girl aged 10-17 years with multiple sclerosis. The DNA sequence is as follows: TGTGCCAGCCCTCCGGGACTGTCGTACCAAGAGACCCAGTACTTC. It specifies CASPPGLSYQETQYF.